This section outlines one TCR beta chain sequence together with its context. What it recognizes is unknown. Germline CDR1 KGHSH, CDR2 LQKENI. Trimming removed 3 bases at V and 3 bases at J, with 8 bases between. The CDR3 is made up of 13 amino acids. Healthy bone marrow donors made up the donor group. These data belong to a study of cytomegalovirus exposure and HLA in healthy donors. In the study overall: Among the 300 to 400 donors who were genotyped, roughly 86% fell in the genetic ancestry cluster that is associated with self-reported Caucasian donors.

The PCR contained 60 Vbeta and 13 Jbeta primers. Using immunoSEQ multiplex PCR, the repertoire was profiled, and TCRdb retains in-frame clones only, with some absent. Of about 100,000 clones listed, 50% to 65% are singletons. Study results and caveats: Later on, an analysis found that several of the most significant clusters appeared to be linked to common viral pathogens, which included parvovirus B19. Accurate predictions that matched the HLA-A and HLA-B alleles of most subjects were reportedly made from TCR beta sequences.

V and J are TRBV18 and TRBJ1-2; D might be TRBD1 (6 bases). Sequenced material: PBMCs. This TCR was recovered from a man aged 25 to 45 in good health and CMV-seropositive. CDR3 region: CASSPRQDYGYTF. As DNA, the CDR3 is TGTGCCAGCTCACCCCGACAGGACTATGGCTACACCTTC.